A single sample is the source of the 2 T cell receptor beta chains below, sequenced in a study of T cell repertoires in ileal Crohn's disease. Here immunoSEQ multiplex PCR was the method, and the copy in TCRdb shows in-frame clones only, minus some. The sample yields more than 12,000 clones, around four fifths seen once. Sequencing was performed on ileal tissue. The origin of the receptors is an adult with Crohn's disease.

The chain's CDR3 is CASSEGQGWGSPLHF. CDR3 bases: TGTGCCAGCAGTGAGGGCCAGGGATGGGGTTCACCCCTCCACTTT. The chain has TRBV2 and TRBJ1-6; possible D gene TRBD1, 5 bases. V was shortened by 3 bases and J by 9 bases, with 15 bases between the two germline ends. The CDR3 runs 15 residues. CDR1 and CDR2 from the germline V gene are SNHLY and FYNNEI.

The V and J genes are TRBV11-1 and TRBJ2-3, with D perhaps matching TRBD2 (6 bases). Looked up from germline, CDR1 is SGHAT and CDR2 is FQDESV (reference sequence). This CDR3 is built from 14 residues. The ends were cut back, 3 bases at V and 6 bases at J, with 13 bases in the middle. CDR3 protein: CASSFQTRADTQYF. CDR3 sequence (DNA): TGTGCCAGCAGCTTTCAGACTAGGGCCGATACGCAGTATTTT.